This TCR beta chain was retrieved from a study of tumor-infiltrating lymphocytes in primary liver carcinoma. On the study more broadly: The study included patients who were men and women aged 30 to 69 years.

Researchers generated TCR beta cDNA from about 450 ng of total RNA, relying on a constant-region primer. ARM-PCR was slightly modified, and three nested multiplex PCR rounds with it gave rise to the TCR beta libraries. In the first two PCR rounds, TRBV1-TRBV30 forward primers were paired with a C-beta reverse primer, and each round lasted roughly 9 cycles. One entry per CDR3 protein, called by TCRdb with MiXCR from the multiplex PCR reads. The profile shows 100,000 to 150,000 distinct CDR3 sequences, around 64% of them singletons. Joint extraction of RNA and DNA used 20-30 mg of bulk tissue that was unsorted. Surgery removed the patients' primary liver carcinoma. This CDR3 is 14 amino acids long. Trimming took 2 bases from V and 5 from J, leaving 10 bases between them. Germline V gives CDR1 KGHSH, CDR2 LQKENI.

The chain couples TRBV18 to TRBJ2-1; D is unresolved. Material for sequencing was liver tumor tissue from sampling region 3. This sample's subset: tumor region T3, left-lateral pole. The receptor was isolated from a woman aged 60-70 years with primary liver carcinoma and hepatitis B virus infection. The CDR3 DNA sequence: TGTGCCAGCTCACCATCTGCCAGAAACAATGAGCAGTTCTTC. This translates into CASSPSARNNEQFF.